What follows describes a single TCR beta chain. As yet, its antigen is unknown. V dropped 5 bases and J dropped 0 bases, with 20 bases sitting between them. This CDR3 contains 18 residues. The germline CDR1 and CDR2 sequences are LNHDA and SQIVND (reference sequence). The sample originates from a study of PD-1 blockade in mismatch repair-deficient tumors. Background on the study: All were previously treated, progressing patients with approximately 12 mismatch repair-deficient cancer types.

Repertoires were generated with immunoSEQ multiplex PCR, while TCRdb's copy carries only in-frame clones and drops some. The sample includes under 25,000 clones, approximately 85% seen only once; the top ten take about a sixth. Whole-study findings and limits: After pembrolizumab, tumor-resident clones rose rapidly, then generally contracted before radiologic responses.

Mismatch repair deficiency was confirmed in all patients, by PCR or immunohistochemistry. Three pembrolizumab responders had their TCRs sequenced. The source is an adult with mismatch repair-deficient cancer. The material sequenced was peripheral blood, taken 2 weeks after starting pembrolizumab. The chain uses TRBV19 and TRBJ1-5, with D possibly TRBD1 on 6 matching bases. This CDR3 is CASSYLWGAEFSNQPQHF. CDR3 nucleotides: TGTGCCAGTAGTTATCTCTGGGGGGCCGAATTTAGCAATCAGCCCCAGCATTTT.